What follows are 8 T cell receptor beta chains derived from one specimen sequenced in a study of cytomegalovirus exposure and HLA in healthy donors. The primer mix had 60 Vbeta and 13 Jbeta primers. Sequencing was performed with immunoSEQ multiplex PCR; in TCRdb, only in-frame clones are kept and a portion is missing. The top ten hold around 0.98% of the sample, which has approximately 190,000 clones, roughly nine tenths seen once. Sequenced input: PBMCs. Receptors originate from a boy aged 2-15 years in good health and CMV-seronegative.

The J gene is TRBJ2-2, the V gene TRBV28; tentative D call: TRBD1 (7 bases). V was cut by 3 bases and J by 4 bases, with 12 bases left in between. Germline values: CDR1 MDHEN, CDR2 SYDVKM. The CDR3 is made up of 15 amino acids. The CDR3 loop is CASSFLQGGTGELFF. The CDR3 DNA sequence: TGTGCCAGCAGTTTCCTTCAGGGGGGCACCGGGGAGCTGTTTTTT.

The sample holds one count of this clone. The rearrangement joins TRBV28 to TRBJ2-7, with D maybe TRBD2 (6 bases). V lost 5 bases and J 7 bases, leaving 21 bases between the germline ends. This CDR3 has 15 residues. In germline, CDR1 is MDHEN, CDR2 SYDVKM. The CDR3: CASSPLGPSAGEQYF. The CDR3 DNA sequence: TGTGCCAGCAGTCCCTTGGGTCCATCGGCGGGGGAGCAGTACTTC.

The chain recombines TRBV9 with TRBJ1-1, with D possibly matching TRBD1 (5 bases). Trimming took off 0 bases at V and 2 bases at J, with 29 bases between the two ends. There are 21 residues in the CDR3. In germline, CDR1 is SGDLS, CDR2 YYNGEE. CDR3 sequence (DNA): TGTGCCAGCAGCGTAGGGGGGGGGTGGGGCAGGGCGCCGTTGATTAACACTGAAGCTTTCTTT. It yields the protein CASSVGGGWGRAPLINTEAFF.

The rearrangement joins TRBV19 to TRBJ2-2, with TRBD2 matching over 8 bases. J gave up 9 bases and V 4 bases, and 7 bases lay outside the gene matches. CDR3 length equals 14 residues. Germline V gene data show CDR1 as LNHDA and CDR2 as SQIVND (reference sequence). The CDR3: CASSTSGGGRELFF. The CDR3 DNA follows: TGTGCCAGTAGTACCTCGGGAGGGGGAAGGGAGCTGTTTTTT.

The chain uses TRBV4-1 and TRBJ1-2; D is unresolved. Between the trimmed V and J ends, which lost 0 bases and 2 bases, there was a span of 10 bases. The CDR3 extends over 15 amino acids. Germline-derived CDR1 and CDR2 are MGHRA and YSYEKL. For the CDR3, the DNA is TGCGCCAGCAGCCAAGATAGAAACAGCAACTATGGCTACACCTTC. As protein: CASSQDRNSNYGYTF.

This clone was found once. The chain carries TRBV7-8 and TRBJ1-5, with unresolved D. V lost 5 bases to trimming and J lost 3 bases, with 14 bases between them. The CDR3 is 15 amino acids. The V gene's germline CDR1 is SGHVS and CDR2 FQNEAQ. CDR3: CASSPLRVPNQPQHF. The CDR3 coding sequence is TGTGCCAGCAGCCCCCTCCGTGTCCCCAATCAGCCCCAGCATTTT. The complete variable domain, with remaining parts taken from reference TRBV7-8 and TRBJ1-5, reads GAGVSQSPRYKVAKRGQDVALRCDPISGHVSLFWYQQALGQGPEFLTYFQNEAQLDKSGLPSDRFFAERPEGSVSTLKIQRTQQEDSAVYLCASSPLRVPNQPQHFGDGTRLSIL.

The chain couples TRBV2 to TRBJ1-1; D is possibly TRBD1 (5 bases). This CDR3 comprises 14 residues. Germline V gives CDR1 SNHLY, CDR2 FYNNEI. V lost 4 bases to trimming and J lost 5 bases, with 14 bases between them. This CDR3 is CASSGDRRGTEAFF. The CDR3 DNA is TGTGCCAGCAGTGGCGACAGAAGGGGAACTGAAGCTTTCTTT.

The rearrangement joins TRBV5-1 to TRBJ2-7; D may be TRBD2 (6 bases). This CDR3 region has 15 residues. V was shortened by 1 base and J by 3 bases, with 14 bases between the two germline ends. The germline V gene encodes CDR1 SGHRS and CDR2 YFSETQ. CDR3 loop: CASSLSGGGGYEQYF. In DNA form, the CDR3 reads TGCGCCAGCAGCTTGAGTGGGGGAGGTGGCTACGAGCAGTACTTC.